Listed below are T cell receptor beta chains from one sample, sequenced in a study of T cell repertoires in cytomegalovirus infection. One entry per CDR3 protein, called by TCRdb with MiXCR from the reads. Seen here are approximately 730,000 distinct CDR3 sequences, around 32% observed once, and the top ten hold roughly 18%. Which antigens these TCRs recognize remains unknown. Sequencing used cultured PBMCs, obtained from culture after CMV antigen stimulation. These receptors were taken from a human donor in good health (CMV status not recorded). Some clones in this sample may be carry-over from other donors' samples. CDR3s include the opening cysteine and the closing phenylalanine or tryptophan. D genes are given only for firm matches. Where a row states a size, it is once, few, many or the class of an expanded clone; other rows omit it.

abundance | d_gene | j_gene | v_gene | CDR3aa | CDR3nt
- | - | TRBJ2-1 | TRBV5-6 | CASHPLGGTTYNEQFF | TGTGCCAGTCACCCGTTGGGAGGAACGACCTACAATGAGCAGTTCTTC
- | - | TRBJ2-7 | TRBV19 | CASSSQGAAYEQYF | TGTGCCAGTAGTTCACAGGGAGCGGCCTACGAGCAGTACTTC
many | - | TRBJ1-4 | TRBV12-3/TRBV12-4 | CASSLEQAGEKLFF | TGTGCCAGCAGTTTAGAACAGGCGGGTGAAAAACTGTTTTTT
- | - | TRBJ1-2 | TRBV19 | CATEENGGYTF | TGTGCCACGGAGGAGAATGGGGGCTACACCTTC
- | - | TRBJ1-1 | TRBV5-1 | CASRLGGVRNTEAFF | TGCGCCAGCAGATTGGGGGGGGTAAGGAACACTGAAGCTTTCTTT
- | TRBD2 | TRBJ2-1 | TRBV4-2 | CASSQGRLAGGMNEQFF | TGTGCCAGCAGCCAAGGCCGTCTAGCGGGGGGGATGAATGAGCAGTTCTTC
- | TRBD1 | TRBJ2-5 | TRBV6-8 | CASRRQGWQETQYF | TGTGCCAGCAGACGACAGGGGTGGCAAGAGACCCAGTACTTC
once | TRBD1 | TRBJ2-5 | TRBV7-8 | CASSPGTVDLETQYF | TGTGCCAGCAGCCCCGGGACAGTGGACCTAGAGACCCAGTACTTC
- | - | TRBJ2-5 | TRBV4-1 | CASSQGVQETQYF | TGCGCCAGCAGCCAAGGGGTACAAGAGACCCAGTACTTC
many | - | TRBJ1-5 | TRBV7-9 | CASSMGGGGQPQHF | TGTGCCAGCAGTATGGGGGGGGGCGGTCAGCCCCAGCATTTT
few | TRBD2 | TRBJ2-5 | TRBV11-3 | CASSSTSDGETQYF | TGTGCCAGCAGCTCCACTAGCGATGGGGAGACCCAGTACTTC
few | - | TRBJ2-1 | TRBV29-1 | CSVVGQTNEQFF | TGCAGCGTTGTGGGCCAAACAAATGAGCAGTTCTTC
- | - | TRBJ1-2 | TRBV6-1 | CASSESDLWAGYTF | TGTGCCAGCAGTGAATCGGACCTGTGGGCCGGCTACACCTTC
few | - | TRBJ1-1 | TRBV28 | CASSLSGQLNTEAFF | TGTGCCAGCAGTTTATCCGGACAGTTGAACACTGAAGCTTTCTTT
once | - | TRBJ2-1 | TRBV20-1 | CSARDGFRTRRDEQFF | TGCAGTGCTAGAGATGGTTTTAGGACGAGGCGGGATGAGCAGTTCTTC